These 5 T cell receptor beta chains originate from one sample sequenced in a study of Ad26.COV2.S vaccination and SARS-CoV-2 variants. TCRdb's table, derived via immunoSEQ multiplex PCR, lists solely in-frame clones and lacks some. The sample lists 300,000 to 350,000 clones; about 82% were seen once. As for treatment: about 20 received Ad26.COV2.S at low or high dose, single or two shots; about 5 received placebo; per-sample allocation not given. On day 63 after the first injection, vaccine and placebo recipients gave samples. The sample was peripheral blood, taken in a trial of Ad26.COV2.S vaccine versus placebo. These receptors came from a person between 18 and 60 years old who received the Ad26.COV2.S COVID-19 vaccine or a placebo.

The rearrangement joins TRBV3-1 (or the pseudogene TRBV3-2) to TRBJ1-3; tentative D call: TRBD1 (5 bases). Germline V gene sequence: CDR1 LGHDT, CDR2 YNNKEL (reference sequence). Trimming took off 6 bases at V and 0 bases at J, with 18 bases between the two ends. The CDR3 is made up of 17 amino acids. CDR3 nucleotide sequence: TGTGCCAGCAGGCTATTCAGGGCCTCCAGCTCTGGAAACACCATATATTTT. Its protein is CASRLFRASSSGNTIYF.

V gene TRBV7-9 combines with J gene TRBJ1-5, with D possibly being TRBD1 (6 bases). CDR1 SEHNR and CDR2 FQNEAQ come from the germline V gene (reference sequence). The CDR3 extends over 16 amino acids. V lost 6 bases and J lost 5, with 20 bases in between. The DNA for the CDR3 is TGTGCCAGCAGGAAAAACAGGGAGTTCGTATATCAGCCCCAGCATTTT. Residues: CASRKNREFVYQPQHF.

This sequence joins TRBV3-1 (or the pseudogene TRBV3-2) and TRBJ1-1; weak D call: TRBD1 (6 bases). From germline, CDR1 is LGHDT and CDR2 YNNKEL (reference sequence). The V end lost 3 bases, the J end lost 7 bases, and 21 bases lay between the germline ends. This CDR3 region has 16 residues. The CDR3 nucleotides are TGTGCCAGCAGCCATTTTGCGTTCGGCAGGGGCGGTGAAGCTTTCTTT. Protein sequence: CASSHFAFGRGGEAFF.

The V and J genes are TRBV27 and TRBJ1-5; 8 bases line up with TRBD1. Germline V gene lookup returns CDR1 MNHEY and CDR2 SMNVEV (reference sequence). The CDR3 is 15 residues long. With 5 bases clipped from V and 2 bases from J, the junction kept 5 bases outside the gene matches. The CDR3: CASSLEGQGNQPQHF. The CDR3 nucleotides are TGTGCCAGCAGTCTAGAGGGACAGGGCAATCAGCCCCAGCATTTT.

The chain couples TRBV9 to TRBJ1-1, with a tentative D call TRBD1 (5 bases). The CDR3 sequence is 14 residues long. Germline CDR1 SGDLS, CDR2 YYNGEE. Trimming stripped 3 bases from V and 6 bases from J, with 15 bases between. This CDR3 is CASSGRGGTAEAFF. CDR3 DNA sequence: TGTGCCAGCAGCGGACGTGGAGGGACGGCTGAAGCTTTCTTT.